These 22 T cell receptor beta chains were sequenced from one sample in a study of stem cell transplantation in POMP-related autoinflammatory disease. Clones were sequenced by immunoSEQ multiplex PCR, and TCRdb holds only the in-frame ones, with some missing. The sample lists 68,000 or so clones, roughly 91% seen once, with about 0.69% in the top ten. The sequences come from CD4+ T cells from PBMCs, collected after stem cell transplantation. The receptor set was obtained from a human patient with POMP-related autoinflammation and immune dysregulation (PRAID). Some T cells may trace back to the graft donor.

The gene calls are TRBV7-6 and TRBJ2-2; D is perhaps TRBD1 (7 bases). The CDR3 is 15 amino acids. The germline V gene encodes CDR1 SGHVS and CDR2 FNYEAQ. With 4 bases removed from V and 6 bases from J, the gap between germline ends came to 15 bases. CDR3 DNA: TGTGCCAGCAGCTCGGTCAGGGGGGTAGCCGGGGAGCTGTTTTTT. This codes for CASSSVRGVAGELFF. Complete variable domain (other parts from reference TRBV7-6 and TRBJ2-2): GAGVSQSPRYKVTKRGQDVALRCDPISGHVSLYWYRQALGQGPEFLTYFNYEAQQDKSGLPNDRFSAERPEGSISTLTIQRTEQRDSAMYRCASSSVRGVAGELFFGEGSRLTVL.

The chain carries TRBV27 and TRBJ1-4, with unresolved D. This CDR3 contains 13 residues. CDR1 and CDR2 from the germline V gene are MNHEY and SMNVEV (reference sequence). Deletions cut 3 bases from V and 8 bases from J, with 10 bases between. The CDR3 DNA reads TGTGCCAGCAGTTTTTCCGGGCGGGAAAAACTGTTTTTT. This sequence encodes CASSFSGREKLFF.

This chain connects TRBV9 to TRBJ2-4; D call uncertain. CDR1 is SGDLS and CDR2 is YYNGEE in the germline V gene. This CDR3 is 13 amino acids long. Trimming took off 0 bases at V and 9 bases at J, with 10 bases between the two ends. The CDR3 bases are TGTGCCAGCAGCGTAGGGGCAATTGGCATTCAGTACTTC. Translating it yields CASSVGAIGIQYF.

The chain couples TRBV2 to TRBJ2-3, with D unclear. Germline-derived CDR1 and CDR2 are SNHLY and FYNNEI. V lost 6 bases to trimming and J lost 6 bases, with 4 bases between them. This CDR3 comprises 10 residues. CDR3 sequence (DNA): TGTGCCAGCAGAACCGATACGCAGTATTTT. Translated: CASRTDTQYF.

J is TRBJ1-5 and V is TRBV6-5; the D is unclear. V was trimmed by 6 bases and J by 5 bases, leaving 5 bases between them. The germline V gene encodes CDR1 MNHEY and CDR2 SVGAGI. This CDR3 contains 11 residues. The CDR3 loop is CASRGDQPQHF. DNA for the CDR3: TGTGCCAGCAGAGGCGATCAGCCCCAGCATTTT.

The chain recombines TRBV7-2 with TRBJ2-1; no definite D call. V was pared by 1 base and J by 5 bases, with 6 bases between. The CDR3 runs 13 residues. Germline values: CDR1 SGHTA, CDR2 FQGNSA. CDR3 nucleotides: TGTGCCAGCAGCTTAGGACGAAACAATGAGCAGTTCTTC. Protein product: CASSLGRNNEQFF.

This chain connects TRBV5-1 to TRBJ1-2, with D unclear. Germline V gene lookup returns CDR1 SGHRS and CDR2 YFSETQ. The length of the CDR3 is 14 residues. The V end lost 0 bases, the J end lost 5 bases, and 11 bases lay between the germline ends. CDR3 protein: CASSLGVVQYGYTF. For the CDR3, the DNA is TGCGCCAGCAGCTTGGGCGTGGTCCAGTATGGCTACACCTTC.

V gene TRBV13 combines with J gene TRBJ1-4; 7 bases are a match to TRBD1. Trimming removed 5 bases from V and 0 bases from J; junction bases left unmatched: 3. The CDR3 is 15 residues long. Germline values: CDR1 PRHDT, CDR2 FYEKMQ (reference sequence). CDR3 nucleotide sequence: TGTGCCAGCAGCGGTGGGACAGCAACTAATGAAAAACTGTTTTTT. Protein product: CASSGGTATNEKLFF.

The DNA of the CDR3 is TGCAGCGTGGTAAGGACTAGCGGCTTCACAGATACGCAGTATTTT. This gives the protein CSVVRTSGFTDTQYF. The chain recombines TRBV29-1 with TRBJ2-3, with 10 bases fitting TRBD2. The germline CDR1 and CDR2 sequences are SQVTM and ANQGSEA. CDR3 length: 15 amino acids. J gave up 2 bases and V 6 bases, and 8 bases lay outside the gene matches.

The rearrangement joins TRBV2 to TRBJ1-6; D gene unclear. Trimming pared 7 bases from V and 9 bases from J, leaving 13 bases between. Germline loops: CDR1 SNHLY, CDR2 FYNNEI. There are 13 residues in the CDR3. The CDR3 spells CASKLTPASPLHF. The CDR3 region has the DNA TGTGCCAGCAAACTAACCCCAGCTTCACCCCTCCACTTT.

A single count supports this clone. The CDR3 DNA reads TGTGCCAGCAGCGTAGATGGGGGGCTTAATGAAAAACTGTTTTTT. Encoded protein: CASSVDGGLNEKLFF. This chain uses TRBV9 with TRBJ1-4, with D possibly matching TRBD1 (6 bases). The CDR3 is 15 residues long. From germline, CDR1 is SGDLS and CDR2 YYNGEE. With 0 bases removed from V and 4 bases from J, the gap between germline ends came to 10 bases. Combining the CDR3 with reference TRBV9 and TRBJ1-4 gives the whole variable domain DSGVTQTPKHLITATGQRVTLRCSPRSGDLSVYWYQQSLDQGLQFLIQYYNGEERAKGNILERFSAQQFPDLHSELNLSSLELGDSALYFCASSVDGGLNEKLFFGSGTQLSVL.

The chain is built from TRBV28 and TRBJ1-3, with D hard to call. CDR1 is MDHEN, CDR2 SYDVKM, per germline. The ends were cut back, 2 bases at V and 2 bases at J, with 13 bases in the middle. The CDR3 loop spans 16 amino acids. As DNA, the CDR3 is TGTGCCAGCAGTTTACAGACTAAGGTTACTGGAAACACCATATATTTT. Translation gives CASSLQTKVTGNTIYF.

In DNA, the CDR3 is TGTGCCAGTAGTATCCAACACCGCTACGAGCAGTACTTC. Its translation: CASSIQHRYEQYF. This chain connects TRBV19 to TRBJ2-7; D remains unclear. V was shortened by 3 bases and J by 3 bases, with 9 bases between the two germline ends. Germline V gene data show CDR1 as LNHDA and CDR2 as SQIVND (reference sequence). The CDR3 is made up of 13 amino acids. Full variable domain (rest looked up from reference TRBV19 and TRBJ2-7): DGGITQSPKYLFRKEGQNVTLSCEQNLNHDAMYWYRQDPGQGLRLIYYSQIVNDFQKGDIAEGYSVSREKKESFPLTVTSAQKNPTAFYLCASSIQHRYEQYFGPGTRLTVT.

The chain is built from TRBV7-8 and TRBJ1-4; no clear D gene. Germline V gives CDR1 SGHVS, CDR2 FQNEAQ. CDR3 length: 15 amino acids. V was cut by 1 base and J by 0 bases, with 6 bases left in between. This chain's CDR3 is CASSLVGATNEKLFF. As DNA, the CDR3 is TGTGCCAGCAGCTTAGTGGGTGCAACTAATGAAAAACTGTTTTTT. The full variable domain, rest sourced from reference TRBV7-8 and TRBJ1-4, is GAGVSQSPRYKVAKRGQDVALRCDPISGHVSLFWYQQALGQGPEFLTYFQNEAQLDKSGLPSDRFFAERPEGSVSTLKIQRTQQEDSAVYLCASSLVGATNEKLFFGSGTQLSVL.

This clone was detected once. The chain recombines TRBV28 with TRBJ1-6; TRBD1 agrees at 10 bases. J gave up 12 bases and V 0 bases, and 8 bases lay outside the gene matches. CDR3 length: 16 amino acids. Germline V lookup: CDR1 MDHEN, CDR2 SYDVKM. This CDR3 is CASSLWGGTGERPLHF. CDR3 coding DNA: TGTGCCAGCAGTTTATGGGGGGGGACAGGGGAGAGACCCCTCCACTTT.

The chain links TRBV24-1 to TRBJ2-7; the D gene is possibly TRBD1 (5 bases). Germline loops: CDR1 KGHDR, CDR2 SFDVKD. Trimming took 4 bases from V and 5 from J, leaving 14 bases between them. This CDR3 comprises 14 residues. The DNA of the CDR3 is TGTGCCACCAGTGACCAGACAGACCCCAACGAGCAGTACTTC. This sequence encodes CATSDQTDPNEQYF.

CDR3 nucleotide sequence: TGTGCCAGCAGCCCACGATCGCGACAGGGACCGCGAGAGACCCAGTACTTC. This encodes CASSPRSRQGPRETQYF. The chain recombines TRBV9 with TRBJ2-5; 7 bases are shared with TRBD1. CDR1 is SGDLS and CDR2 is YYNGEE in the germline V gene. V shed 4 bases, J shed 4 bases, and the junction held 16 bases outside the gene matches. The CDR3 loop spans 17 amino acids.

This chain joins TRBV18 and TRBJ2-3, with D uncertain. The germline gives CDR1 KGHSH, CDR2 LQKENI. The ends were cut back, 6 bases at V and 3 bases at J, with 13 bases in the middle. The CDR3 is 14 residues long. The CDR3 bases are TGTGCCAGCTCCCCCCACGAGGAAACAGATACGCAGTATTTT. It is translated as CASSPHEETDTQYF.

This CDR3 reads CSAAHTPGRADTQYF. The CDR3, as DNA: TGCAGCGCGGCGCACACCCCCGGGCGGGCAGATACGCAGTATTTT. The gene calls are TRBV29-1 and TRBJ2-3; D is possibly TRBD2 (5 bases). Per the germline V gene, CDR1 is SQVTM and CDR2 is ANQGSEA. The CDR3 spans 15 residues. V was clipped by 7 bases and J by 4 bases, with 21 bases between them.

In its sample, this clone was seen once. This chain connects TRBV6-6 to TRBJ1-4; perhaps TRBD1 as D (6 bases). There are 17 residues in the CDR3. Deletions cut 5 bases from V and 4 bases from J, with 20 bases between. Per the germline V gene, CDR1 is MNHNY and CDR2 is SVGAGI (reference sequence). The CDR3 region has the DNA TGTGCCAGCAGTCCTGGGACATCTTGGCCCCTTAATGAAAAACTGTTTTTT. Translating gives CASSPGTSWPLNEKLFF.

The rearrangement links TRBV12-3 or TRBV12-4 to TRBJ1-2, with D perhaps matching TRBD1 (5 bases). V gave up 3 bases and J gave up 8 bases, with 7 bases separating them. The CDR3 covers 11 residues. CDR3: CASSFGGGYTF. CDR3 sequence (DNA): TGTGCCAGCAGTTTTGGGGGAGGCTACACCTTC.

The chain links TRBV2 to TRBJ2-5, with D tentatively TRBD1 (6 bases). The germline V gene encodes CDR1 SNHLY and CDR2 FYNNEI. The ends were cut back, 2 bases at V and 1 base at J, with 11 bases in the middle. The CDR3 runs to 15 residues. CDR3 nucleotide sequence: TGTGCCAGCAGTGAACTCGGCAGGGGCCAAGAGACCCAGTACTTC. Translating gives CASSELGRGQETQYF.